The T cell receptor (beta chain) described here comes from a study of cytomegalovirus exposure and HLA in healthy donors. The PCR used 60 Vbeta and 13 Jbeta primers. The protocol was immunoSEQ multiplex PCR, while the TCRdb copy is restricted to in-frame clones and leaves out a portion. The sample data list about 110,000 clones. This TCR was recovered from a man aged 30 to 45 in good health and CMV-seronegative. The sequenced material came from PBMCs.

The CDR3 loop reads CASSLDDNQETQYF. CDR3 in DNA: TGCGCCAGCAGCTTGGACGACAACCAAGAGACCCAGTACTTC. The V call is TRBV5-1, the J call TRBJ2-5; D not resolved. CDR1 and CDR2 (germline): SGHRS, YFSETQ. Deletions cut 0 bases from V and 0 bases from J, with 6 bases between. This CDR3 has 14 amino acids. The complete variable domain, with remaining parts taken from reference TRBV5-1 and TRBJ2-5, reads KAGVTQTPRYLIKTRGQQVTLSCSPISGHRSVSWYQQTPGQGLQFLFEYFSETQRNKGNFPGRFSGRQFSNSRSEMNVSTLELGDSALYLCASSLDDNQETQYFGPGTRLLVL.